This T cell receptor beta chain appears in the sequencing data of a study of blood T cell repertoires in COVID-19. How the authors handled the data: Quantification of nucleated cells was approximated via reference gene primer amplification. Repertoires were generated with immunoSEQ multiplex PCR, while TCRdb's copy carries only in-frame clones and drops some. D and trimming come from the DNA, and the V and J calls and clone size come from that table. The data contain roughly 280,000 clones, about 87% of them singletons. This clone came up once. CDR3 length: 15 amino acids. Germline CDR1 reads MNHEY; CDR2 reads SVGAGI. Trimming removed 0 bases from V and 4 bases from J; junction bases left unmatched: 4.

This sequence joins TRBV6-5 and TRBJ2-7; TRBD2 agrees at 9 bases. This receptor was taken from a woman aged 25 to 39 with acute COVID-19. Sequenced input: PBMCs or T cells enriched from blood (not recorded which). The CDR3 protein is CASSYSGLAGYEQYF. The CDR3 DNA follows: TGTGCCAGCAGTTACTCCGGGCTAGCGGGATACGAGCAGTACTTC.